The source of this T cell receptor (beta chain) is a study of blood T cell repertoires in COVID-19. Turning to the study itself: PBMCs, B-cell-depleted T cells, or T cells were the source of the cDNA or gDNA that made up the material.

Per the original methods: Amplification of reference gene primers was used by the study to estimate nucleated cell counts. This table comes from immunoSEQ multiplex PCR, and its TCRdb copy is limited to in-frame clones, with some not included. V, J and clone size reflect that table, while D and trimming were determined from the DNA. Counted here are a few hundred thousand clones, 65% to 90% occurring once; the ten biggest clones make up 1.4%. The CDR3 extends over 14 amino acids. Trimming removed 5 bases from V and 4 bases from J, with 12 bases in between. CDR1 SGHAT and CDR2 FQNNGV come from the germline V gene.

The sample comprised peripheral blood. The chain employs TRBV11-2 and TRBJ1-3; D remains unclear. The TCR sequence derives from a woman aged 40 to 50 who had recovered from COVID-19. The CDR3 sequence is CASSRARGGNTIYF. CDR3 DNA: TGTGCCAGCAGCAGGGCTCGGGGAGGAAACACCATATATTTT.